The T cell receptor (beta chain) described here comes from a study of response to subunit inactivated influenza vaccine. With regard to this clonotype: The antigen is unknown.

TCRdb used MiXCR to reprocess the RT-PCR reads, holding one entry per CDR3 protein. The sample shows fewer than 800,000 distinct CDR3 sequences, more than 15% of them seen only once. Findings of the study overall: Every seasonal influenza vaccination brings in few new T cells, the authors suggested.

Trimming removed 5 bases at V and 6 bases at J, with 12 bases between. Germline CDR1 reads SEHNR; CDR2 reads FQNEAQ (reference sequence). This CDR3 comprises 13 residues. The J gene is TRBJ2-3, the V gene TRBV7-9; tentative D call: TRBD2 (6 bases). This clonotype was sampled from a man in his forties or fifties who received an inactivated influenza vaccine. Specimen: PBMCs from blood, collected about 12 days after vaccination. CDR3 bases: TGTGCCAGCAGCGCCCCACTAGCCGATACGCAGTATTTT. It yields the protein CASSAPLADTQYF.